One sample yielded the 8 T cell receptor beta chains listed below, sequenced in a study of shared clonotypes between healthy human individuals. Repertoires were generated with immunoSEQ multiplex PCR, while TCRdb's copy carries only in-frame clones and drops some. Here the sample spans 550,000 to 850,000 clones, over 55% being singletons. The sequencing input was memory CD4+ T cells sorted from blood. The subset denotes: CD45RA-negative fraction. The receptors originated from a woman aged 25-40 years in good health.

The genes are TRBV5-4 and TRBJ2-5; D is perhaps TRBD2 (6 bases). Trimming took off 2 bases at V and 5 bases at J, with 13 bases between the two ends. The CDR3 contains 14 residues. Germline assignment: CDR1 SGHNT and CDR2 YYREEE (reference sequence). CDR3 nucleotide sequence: TGTGCCAGCAGCTTTAGGAGGGAAGGGGAGACCCAGTACTTC. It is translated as CASSFRREGETQYF.

CDR3 in DNA: TGTGCCGGGGGTTCACGGGCGAACACCGGGGAGCTGTTTTTT. This encodes CAGGSRANTGELFF. The rearrangement links TRBV6-5 to TRBJ2-2; either TRBD1 or TRBD2 may supply D (5 bases each). The CDR3 covers 14 residues. Trimming removed 11 bases from V and 0 bases from J, with 13 bases in between. Germline V gene sequence: CDR1 MNHEY, CDR2 SVGAGI.

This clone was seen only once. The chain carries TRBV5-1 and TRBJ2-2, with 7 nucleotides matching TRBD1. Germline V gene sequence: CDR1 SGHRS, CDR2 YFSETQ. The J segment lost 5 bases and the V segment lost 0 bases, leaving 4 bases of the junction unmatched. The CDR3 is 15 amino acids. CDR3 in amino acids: CASSLVGQETGELFF. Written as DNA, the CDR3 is TGCGCCAGCAGCTTGGTAGGACAGGAAACCGGGGAGCTGTTTTTT.

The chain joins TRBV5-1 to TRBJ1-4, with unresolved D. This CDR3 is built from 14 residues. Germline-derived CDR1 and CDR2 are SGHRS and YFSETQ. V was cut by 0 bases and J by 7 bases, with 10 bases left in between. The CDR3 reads CASSLEARSEKLFF. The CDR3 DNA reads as TGCGCCAGCAGCTTGGAGGCGAGGAGTGAAAAACTGTTTTTT.

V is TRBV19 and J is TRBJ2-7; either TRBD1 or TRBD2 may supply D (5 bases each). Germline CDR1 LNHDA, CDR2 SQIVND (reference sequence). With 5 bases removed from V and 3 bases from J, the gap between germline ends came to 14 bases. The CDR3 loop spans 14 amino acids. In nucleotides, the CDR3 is TGTGCCAGTAGTTCAGAGGGACGGCTCTACGAGCAGTACTTC. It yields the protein CASSSEGRLYEQYF. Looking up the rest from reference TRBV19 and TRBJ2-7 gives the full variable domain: DGGITQSPKYLFRKEGQNVTLSCEQNLNHDAMYWYRQDPGQGLRLIYYSQIVNDFQKGDIAEGYSVSREKKESFPLTVTSAQKNPTAFYLCASSSEGRLYEQYFGPGTRLTVT.

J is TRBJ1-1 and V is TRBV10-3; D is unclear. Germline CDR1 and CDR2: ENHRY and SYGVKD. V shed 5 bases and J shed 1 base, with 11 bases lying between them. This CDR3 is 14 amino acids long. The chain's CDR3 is CAISPHTENTEAFF. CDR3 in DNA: TGTGCCATCAGTCCACACACAGAGAACACTGAAGCTTTCTTT.

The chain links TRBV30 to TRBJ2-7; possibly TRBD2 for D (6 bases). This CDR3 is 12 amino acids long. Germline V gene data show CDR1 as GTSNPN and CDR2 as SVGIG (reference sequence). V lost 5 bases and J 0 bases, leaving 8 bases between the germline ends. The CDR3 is CAWDGGSYEQYF. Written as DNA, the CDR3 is TGTGCCTGGGACGGGGGCTCCTACGAGCAGTACTTC.

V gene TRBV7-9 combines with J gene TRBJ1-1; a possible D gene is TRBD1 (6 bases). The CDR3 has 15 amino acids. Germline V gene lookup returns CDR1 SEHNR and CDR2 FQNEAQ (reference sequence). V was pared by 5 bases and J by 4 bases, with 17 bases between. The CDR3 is CASSTLNRVRTEAFF. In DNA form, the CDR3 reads TGTGCCAGCAGCACCCTAAACAGGGTTCGCACTGAAGCTTTCTTT.